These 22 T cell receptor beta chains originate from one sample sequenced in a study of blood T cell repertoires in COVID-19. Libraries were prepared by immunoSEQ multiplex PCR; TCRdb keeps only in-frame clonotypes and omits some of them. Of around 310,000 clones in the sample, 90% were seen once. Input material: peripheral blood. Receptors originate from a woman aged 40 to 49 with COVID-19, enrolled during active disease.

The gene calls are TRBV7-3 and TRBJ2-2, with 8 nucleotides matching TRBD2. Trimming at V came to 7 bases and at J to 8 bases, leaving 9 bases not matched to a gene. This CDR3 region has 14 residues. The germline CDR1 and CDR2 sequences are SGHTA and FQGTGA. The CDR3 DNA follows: TGTGCCAGCACCCTTTTAGCGGGAACAGGGGAGCTGTTTTTT. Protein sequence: CASTLLAGTGELFF. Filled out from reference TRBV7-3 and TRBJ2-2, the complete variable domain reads GAGVSQTPSNKVTEKGKYVELRCDPISGHTALYWYRQSLGQGPEFLIYFQGTGAADDSGLPNDRFFAVRPEGSVSTLKIQRTERGDSAVYLCASTLLAGTGELFFGEGSRLTVL.

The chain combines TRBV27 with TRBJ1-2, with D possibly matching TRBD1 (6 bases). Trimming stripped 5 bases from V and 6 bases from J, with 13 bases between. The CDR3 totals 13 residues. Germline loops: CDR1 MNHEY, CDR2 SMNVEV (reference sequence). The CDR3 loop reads CASSQTGIDGYTF. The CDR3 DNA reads TGTGCCAGCAGTCAAACAGGGATCGATGGCTACACCTTC.

DNA for the CDR3: TGTGCCAGCAGTGAGGGACAGGGGACGACTAATGAAAAACTGTTTTTT. This translates into CASSEGQGTTNEKLFF. V and J are TRBV6-1 and TRBJ1-4, with 10 positions matching TRBD1. Germline loops: CDR1 MNHNS, CDR2 SASEGT. V shed 3 bases, J shed 2 bases, and the junction held 3 bases outside the gene matches. This CDR3 has 16 residues.

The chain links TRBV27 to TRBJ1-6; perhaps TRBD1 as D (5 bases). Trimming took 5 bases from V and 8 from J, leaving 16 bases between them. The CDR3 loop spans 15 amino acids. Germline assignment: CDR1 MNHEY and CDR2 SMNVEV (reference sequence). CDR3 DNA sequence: TGTGCCAGCAGTGATTTTTCGCCGGGGGATTCACCCCTCCACTTT. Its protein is CASSDFSPGDSPLHF.

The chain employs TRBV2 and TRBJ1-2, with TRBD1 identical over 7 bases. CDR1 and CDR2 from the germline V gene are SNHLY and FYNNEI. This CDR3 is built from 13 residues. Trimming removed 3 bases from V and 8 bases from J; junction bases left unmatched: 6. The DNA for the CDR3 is TGTGCCAGCAGTGACGACAGGGCTCCCGGCTACACCTTC. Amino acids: CASSDDRAPGYTF.

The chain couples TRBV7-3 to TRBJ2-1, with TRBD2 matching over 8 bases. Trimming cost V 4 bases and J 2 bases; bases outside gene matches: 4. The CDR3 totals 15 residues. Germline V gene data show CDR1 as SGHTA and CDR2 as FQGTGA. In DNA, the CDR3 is TGTGCCAGCAGCTCATATAGCGGGACCTACAATGAGCAGTTCTTC. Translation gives CASSSYSGTYNEQFF. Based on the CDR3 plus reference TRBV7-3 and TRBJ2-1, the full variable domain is GAGVSQTPSNKVTEKGKYVELRCDPISGHTALYWYRQSLGQGPEFLIYFQGTGAADDSGLPNDRFFAVRPEGSVSTLKIQRTERGDSAVYLCASSSYSGTYNEQFFGPGTRLTVL.

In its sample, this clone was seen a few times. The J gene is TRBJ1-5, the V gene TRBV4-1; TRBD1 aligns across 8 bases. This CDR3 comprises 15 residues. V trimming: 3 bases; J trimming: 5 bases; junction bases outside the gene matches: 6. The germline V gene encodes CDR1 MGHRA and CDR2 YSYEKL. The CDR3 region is CASSHLGQGHQPQHF. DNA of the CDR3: TGCGCCAGCAGCCACCTAGGACAGGGCCATCAGCCCCAGCATTTT.

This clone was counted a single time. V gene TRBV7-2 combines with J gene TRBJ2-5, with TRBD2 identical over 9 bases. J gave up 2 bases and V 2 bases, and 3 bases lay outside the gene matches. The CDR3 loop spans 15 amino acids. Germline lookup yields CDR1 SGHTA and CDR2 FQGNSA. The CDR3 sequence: CASSLTLAGQETQYF. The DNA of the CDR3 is TGTGCCAGCAGCTTAACGCTAGCGGGACAAGAGACCCAGTACTTC. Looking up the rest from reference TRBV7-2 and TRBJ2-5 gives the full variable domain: GAGVSQSPSNKVTEKGKDVELRCDPISGHTALYWYRQSLGQGLEFLIYFQGNSAPDKSGLPSDRFSAERTGGSVSTLTIQRTQQEDSAVYLCASSLTLAGQETQYFGPGTRLLVL.

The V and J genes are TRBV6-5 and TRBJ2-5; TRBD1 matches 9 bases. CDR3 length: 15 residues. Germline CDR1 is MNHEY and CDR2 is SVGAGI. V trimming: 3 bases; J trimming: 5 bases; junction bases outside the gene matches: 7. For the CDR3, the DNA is TGTGCCAGCAGTTATTCGGGGACAGGGAGGGAGACCCAGTACTTC. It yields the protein CASSYSGTGRETQYF.

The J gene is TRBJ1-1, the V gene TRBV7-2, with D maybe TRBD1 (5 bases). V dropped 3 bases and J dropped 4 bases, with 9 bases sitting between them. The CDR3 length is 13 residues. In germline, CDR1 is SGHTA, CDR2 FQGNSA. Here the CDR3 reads CASSFGGTTEAFF. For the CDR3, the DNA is TGTGCCAGCAGCTTCGGGGGGACCACTGAAGCTTTCTTT.

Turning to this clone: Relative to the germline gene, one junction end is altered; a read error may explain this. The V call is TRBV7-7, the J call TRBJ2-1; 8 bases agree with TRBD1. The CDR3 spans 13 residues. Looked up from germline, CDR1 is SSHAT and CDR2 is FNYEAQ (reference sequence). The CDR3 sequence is CASSSSGGSEQFF. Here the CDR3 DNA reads TGTGCTAGCAGCTCATCAGGGGGCAGTGAGCAGTTCTTC. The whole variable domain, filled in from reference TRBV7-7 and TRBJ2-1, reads GAGVSQSPRYKVTKRGQDVTLRCDPISSHATLYWYQQALGQGPEFLTYFNYEAQPDKSGLPSDRFSAERPEGSISTLTIQRTEQRDSAMYRCASSSSGGSEQFFGPGTRLTVL.

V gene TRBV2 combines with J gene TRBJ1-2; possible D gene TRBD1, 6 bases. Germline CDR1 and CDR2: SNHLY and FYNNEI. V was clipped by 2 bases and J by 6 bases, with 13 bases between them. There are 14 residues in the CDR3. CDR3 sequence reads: CASSETRGRDGYTF. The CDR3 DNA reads TGTGCCAGCAGTGAAACCAGGGGCCGTGATGGCTACACCTTC.

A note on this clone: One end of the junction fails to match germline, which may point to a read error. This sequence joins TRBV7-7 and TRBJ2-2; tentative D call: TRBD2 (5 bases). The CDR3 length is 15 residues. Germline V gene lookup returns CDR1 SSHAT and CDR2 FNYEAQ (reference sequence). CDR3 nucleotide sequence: TGTGCTAGCAGCTTAGTGGTTCGGGGTACCGGGGAGCTGTTTTTT. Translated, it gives CASSLVVRGTGELFF.

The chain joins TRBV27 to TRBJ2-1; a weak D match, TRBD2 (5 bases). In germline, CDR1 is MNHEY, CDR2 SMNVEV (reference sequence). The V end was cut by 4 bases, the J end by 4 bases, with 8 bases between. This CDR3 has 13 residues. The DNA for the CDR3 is TGTGCCAGCAGTTCCGGACTTTACAATGAGCAGTTCTTC. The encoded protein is CASSSGLYNEQFF.

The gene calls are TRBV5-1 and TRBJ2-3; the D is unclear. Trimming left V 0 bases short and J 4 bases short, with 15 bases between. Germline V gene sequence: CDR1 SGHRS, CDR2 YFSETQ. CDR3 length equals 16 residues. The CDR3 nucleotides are TGCGCCAGCAGCTTGGTTCCCCTCACTACGGCAGATACGCAGTATTTT. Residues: CASSLVPLTTADTQYF. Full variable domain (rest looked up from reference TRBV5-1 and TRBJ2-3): KAGVTQTPRYLIKTRGQQVTLSCSPISGHRSVSWYQQTPGQGLQFLFEYFSETQRNKGNFPGRFSGRQFSNSRSEMNVSTLELGDSALYLCASSLVPLTTADTQYFGPGTRLTVL.

The chain's CDR3 is CASSILPPGLAGGLLSYNEQFF. The CDR3 region has the DNA TGTGCCAGTAGTATCCTCCCGCCGGGACTAGCGGGAGGACTCCTATCCTACAATGAGCAGTTCTTC. The rearrangement joins TRBV19 to TRBJ2-1; TRBD2 agrees at 15 bases. CDR3 size: 22 residues. Trimming cost V 3 bases and J 1 base; bases outside gene matches: 16. Per the germline V gene, CDR1 is LNHDA and CDR2 is SQIVND (reference sequence).

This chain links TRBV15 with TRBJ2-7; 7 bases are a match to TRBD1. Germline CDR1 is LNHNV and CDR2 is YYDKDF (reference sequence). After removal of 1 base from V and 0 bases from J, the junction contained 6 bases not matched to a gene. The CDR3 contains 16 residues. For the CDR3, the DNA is TGTGCCACCAGCAGAGGCCGGGACAGTGTCTCCTACGAGCAGTACTTC. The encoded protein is CATSRGRDSVSYEQYF. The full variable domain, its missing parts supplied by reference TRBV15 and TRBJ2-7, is DAMVIQNPRYQVTQFGKPVTLSCSQTLNHNVMYWYQQKSSQAPKLLFHYYDKDFNNEADTPDNFQSRRPNTSFCFLDIRSPGLGDTAMYLCATSRGRDSVSYEQYFGPGTRLTVT.

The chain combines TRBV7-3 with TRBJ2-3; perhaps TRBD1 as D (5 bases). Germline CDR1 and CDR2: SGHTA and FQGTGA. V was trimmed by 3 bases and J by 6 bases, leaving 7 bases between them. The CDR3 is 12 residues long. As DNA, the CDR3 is TGTGCCAGCAGCTTCTCAGGGGATACGCAGTATTTT. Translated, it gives CASSFSGDTQYF.

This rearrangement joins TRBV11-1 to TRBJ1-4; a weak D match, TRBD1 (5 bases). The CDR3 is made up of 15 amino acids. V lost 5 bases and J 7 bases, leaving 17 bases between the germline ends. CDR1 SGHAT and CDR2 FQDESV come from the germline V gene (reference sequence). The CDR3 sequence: CASSDRTRRGEKLFF. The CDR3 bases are TGTGCCAGCAGCGATCGGACACGGCGAGGTGAAAAACTGTTTTTT. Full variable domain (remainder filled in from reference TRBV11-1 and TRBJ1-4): EAEVAQSPRYKITEKSQAVAFWCDPISGHATLYWYRQILGQGPELLVQFQDESVVDDSQLPKDRFSAERLKGVDSTLKIQPAELGDSAMYLCASSDRTRRGEKLFFGSGTQLSVL.

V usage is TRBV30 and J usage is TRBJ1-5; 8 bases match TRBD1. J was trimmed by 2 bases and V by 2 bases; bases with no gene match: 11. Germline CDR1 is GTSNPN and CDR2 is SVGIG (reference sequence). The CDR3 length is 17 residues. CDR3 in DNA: TGTGCCTGGAGTCCAAAGGACAGGGCGGGCGGCAATCAGCCCCAGCATTTT. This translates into CAWSPKDRAGGNQPQHF.

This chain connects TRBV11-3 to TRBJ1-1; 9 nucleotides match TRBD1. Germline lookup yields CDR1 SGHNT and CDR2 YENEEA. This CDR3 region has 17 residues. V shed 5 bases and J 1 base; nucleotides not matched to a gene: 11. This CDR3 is CASSPDRGEGRNTEAFF. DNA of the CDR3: TGTGCCAGCAGCCCGGACAGGGGCGAGGGGAGGAACACTGAAGCTTTCTTT.

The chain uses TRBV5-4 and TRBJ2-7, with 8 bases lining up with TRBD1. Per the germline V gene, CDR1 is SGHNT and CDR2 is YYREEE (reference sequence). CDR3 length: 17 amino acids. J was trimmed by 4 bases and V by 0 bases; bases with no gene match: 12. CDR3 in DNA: TGTGCCAGCAGCTTGGGACAGGGGTCGATATCGCCGTACGAGCAGTACTTC. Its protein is CASSLGQGSISPYEQYF. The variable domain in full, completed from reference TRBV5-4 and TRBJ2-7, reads ETGVTQSPTHLIKTRGQQVTLRCSSQSGHNTVSWYQQALGQGPQFIFQYYREEENGRGNFPPRFSGLQFPNYSSELNVNALELDDSALYLCASSLGQGSISPYEQYFGPGTRLTVT.